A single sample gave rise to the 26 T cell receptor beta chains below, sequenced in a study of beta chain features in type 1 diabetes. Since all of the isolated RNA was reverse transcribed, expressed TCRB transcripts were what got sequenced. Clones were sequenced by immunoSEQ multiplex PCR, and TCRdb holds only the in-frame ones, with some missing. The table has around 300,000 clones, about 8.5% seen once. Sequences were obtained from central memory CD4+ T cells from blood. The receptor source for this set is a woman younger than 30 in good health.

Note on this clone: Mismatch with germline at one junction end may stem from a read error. This CDR3 is CASSLRGDSKQYF. In nucleotides, the CDR3 is TGTGCTAGCAGCTTAAGGGGGGACAGTAAGCAGTACTTC. J is TRBJ2-7 and V is TRBV7-7; weak D call: TRBD1 (7 bases). This CDR3 region has 13 residues. Germline values: CDR1 SSHAT, CDR2 FNYEAQ (reference sequence).

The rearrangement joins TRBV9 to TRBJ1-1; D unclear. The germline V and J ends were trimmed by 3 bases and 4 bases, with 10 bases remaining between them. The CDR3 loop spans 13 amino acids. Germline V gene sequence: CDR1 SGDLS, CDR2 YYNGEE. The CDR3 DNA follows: TGTGCCAGCAGCGGCATATCGGGCACTGAAGCTTTCTTT. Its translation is CASSGISGTEAFF.

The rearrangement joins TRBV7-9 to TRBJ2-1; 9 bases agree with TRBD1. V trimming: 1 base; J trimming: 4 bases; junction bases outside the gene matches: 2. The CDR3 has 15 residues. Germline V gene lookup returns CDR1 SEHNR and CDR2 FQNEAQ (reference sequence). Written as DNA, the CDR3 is TGTGCCAGCAGCTTAGGGGACAGGGATTACAATGAGCAGTTCTTC. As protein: CASSLGDRDYNEQFF. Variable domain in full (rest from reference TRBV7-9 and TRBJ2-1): DTGVSQNPRHKITKRGQNVTFRCDPISEHNRLYWYRQTLGQGPEFLTYFQNEAQLEKSRLLSDRFSAERPKGSFSTLEIQRTEQGDSAMYLCASSLGDRDYNEQFFGPGTRLTVL.

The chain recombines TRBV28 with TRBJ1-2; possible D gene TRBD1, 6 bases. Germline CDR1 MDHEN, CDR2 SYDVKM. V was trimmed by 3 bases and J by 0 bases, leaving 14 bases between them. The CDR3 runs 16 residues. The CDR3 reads CASSFAGRGANYGYTF. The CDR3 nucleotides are TGTGCCAGCAGTTTTGCTGGGAGGGGGGCTAACTATGGCTACACCTTC.

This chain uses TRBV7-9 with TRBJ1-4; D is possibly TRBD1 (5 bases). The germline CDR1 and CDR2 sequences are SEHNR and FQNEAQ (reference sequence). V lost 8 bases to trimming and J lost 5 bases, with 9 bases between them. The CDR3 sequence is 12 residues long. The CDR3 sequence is CASGGVNEKLFF. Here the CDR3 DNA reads TGTGCCAGCGGAGGGGTAAATGAAAAACTGTTTTTT.

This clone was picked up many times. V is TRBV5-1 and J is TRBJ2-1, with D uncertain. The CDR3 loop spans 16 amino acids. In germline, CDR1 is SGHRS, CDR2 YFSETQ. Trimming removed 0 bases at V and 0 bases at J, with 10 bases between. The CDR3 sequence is CASSLAGGSSYNEQFF. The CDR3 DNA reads TGCGCCAGCAGCTTGGCGGGTGGAAGCTCCTACAATGAGCAGTTCTTC. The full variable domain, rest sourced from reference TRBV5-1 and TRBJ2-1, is KAGVTQTPRYLIKTRGQQVTLSCSPISGHRSVSWYQQTPGQGLQFLFEYFSETQRNKGNFPGRFSGRQFSNSRSEMNVSTLELGDSALYLCASSLAGGSSYNEQFFGPGTRLTVL.

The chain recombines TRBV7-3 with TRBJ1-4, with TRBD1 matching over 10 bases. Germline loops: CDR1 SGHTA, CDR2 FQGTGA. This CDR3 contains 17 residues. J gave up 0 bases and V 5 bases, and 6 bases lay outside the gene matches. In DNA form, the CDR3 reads TGTGCCAGCAGCACTTCCGACAGGGGGCCAACTAATGAAAAACTGTTTTTT. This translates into CASSTSDRGPTNEKLFF.

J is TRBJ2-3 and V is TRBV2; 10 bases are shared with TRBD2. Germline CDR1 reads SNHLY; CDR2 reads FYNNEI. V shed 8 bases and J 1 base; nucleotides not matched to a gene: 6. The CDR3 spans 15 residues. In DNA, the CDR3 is TGTGCCAGCGGGCCTAGCGGGAGCGGCACAGATACGCAGTATTTT. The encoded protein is CASGPSGSGTDTQYF.

CDR3: CASSLDGGDLGRTQYF. CDR3 sequence (DNA): TGTGCCAGCAGCTTGGACGGCGGGGATTTGGGTCGGACCCAGTACTTC. The genes are TRBV5-4 and TRBJ2-5, with D perhaps TRBD2 (6 bases). The V end lost 0 bases, the J end lost 7 bases, and 19 bases lay between the germline ends. This CDR3 contains 16 residues. CDR1 SGHNT and CDR2 YYREEE come from the germline V gene (reference sequence).

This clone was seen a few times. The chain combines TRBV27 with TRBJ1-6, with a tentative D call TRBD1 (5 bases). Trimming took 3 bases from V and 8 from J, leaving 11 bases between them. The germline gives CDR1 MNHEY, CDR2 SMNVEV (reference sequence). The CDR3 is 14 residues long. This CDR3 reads CASSFQGWDSPLHF. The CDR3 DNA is TGTGCCAGCAGTTTTCAGGGTTGGGATTCACCCCTCCACTTT.

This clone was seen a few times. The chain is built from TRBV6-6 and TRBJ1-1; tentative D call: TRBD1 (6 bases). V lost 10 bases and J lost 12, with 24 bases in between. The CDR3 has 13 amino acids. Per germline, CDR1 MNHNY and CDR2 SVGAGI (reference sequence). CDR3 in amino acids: CANSRYRVAETFF. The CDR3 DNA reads TGTGCCAACTCAAGGTACAGGGTGGCGGAAACTTTCTTT.

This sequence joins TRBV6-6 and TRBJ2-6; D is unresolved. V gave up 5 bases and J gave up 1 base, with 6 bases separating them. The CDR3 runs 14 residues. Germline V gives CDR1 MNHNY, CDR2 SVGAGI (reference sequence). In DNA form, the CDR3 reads TGTGCCAGCAGTAAAGGGTCTGGGGCCAACGTCCTGACTTTC. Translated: CASSKGSGANVLTF.

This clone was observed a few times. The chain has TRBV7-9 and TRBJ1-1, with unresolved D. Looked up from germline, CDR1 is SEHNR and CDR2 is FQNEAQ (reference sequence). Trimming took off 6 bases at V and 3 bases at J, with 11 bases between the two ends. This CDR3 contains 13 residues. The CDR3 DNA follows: TGTGCCAGCAGAGAAACAGCAGACACTGAAGCTTTCTTT. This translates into CASRETADTEAFF.

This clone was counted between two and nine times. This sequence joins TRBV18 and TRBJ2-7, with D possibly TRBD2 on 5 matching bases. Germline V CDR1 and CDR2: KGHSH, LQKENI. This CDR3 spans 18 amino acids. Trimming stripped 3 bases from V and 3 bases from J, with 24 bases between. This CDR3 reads CASSPLTGGAAMIYEQYF. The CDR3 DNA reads TGTGCCAGCTCACCCCTCACCGGAGGAGCGGCAATGATCTACGAGCAGTACTTC.

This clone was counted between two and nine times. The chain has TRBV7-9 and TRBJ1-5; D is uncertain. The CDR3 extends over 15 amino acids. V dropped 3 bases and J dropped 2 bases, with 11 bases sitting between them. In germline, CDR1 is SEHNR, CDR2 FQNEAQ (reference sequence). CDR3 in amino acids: CASSFGSARNQPQHF. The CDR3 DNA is TGTGCCAGCAGCTTTGGGTCAGCCCGCAATCAGCCCCAGCATTTT.

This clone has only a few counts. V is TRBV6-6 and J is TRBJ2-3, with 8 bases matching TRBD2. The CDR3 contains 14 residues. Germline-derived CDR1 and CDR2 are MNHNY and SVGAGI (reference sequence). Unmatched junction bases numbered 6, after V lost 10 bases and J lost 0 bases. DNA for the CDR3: TGTGCCACCCTTCGGGAGGGGAGCACAGATACGCAGTATTTT. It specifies CATLREGSTDTQYF.

The CDR3 DNA reads as TGTGCCAGCAGCAGAAGACAGGGGGGTTTCGGCACTGAAGCTTTCTTT. It encodes CASSRRQGGFGTEAFF. The chain links TRBV9 to TRBJ1-1, with 9 bases aligning to TRBD1. CDR1 is SGDLS, CDR2 YYNGEE, per germline. V lost 4 bases, J lost 4 bases, and 11 bases stayed unmatched. CDR3 length: 16 residues.

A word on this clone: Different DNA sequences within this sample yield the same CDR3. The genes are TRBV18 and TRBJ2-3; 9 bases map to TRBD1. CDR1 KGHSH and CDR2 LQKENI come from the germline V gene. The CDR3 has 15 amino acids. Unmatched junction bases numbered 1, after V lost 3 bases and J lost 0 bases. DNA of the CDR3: TGTGCCAGCTCACCGGGACAGGGTAGCACAGATACGCAGTATTTT. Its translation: CASSPGQGSTDTQYF.

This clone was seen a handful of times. The CDR3 coding sequence is TGTGCCAGCAGCTTAGTCACTAGCGGGTTAGAGACCCAGTACTTC. Its protein product is CASSLVTSGLETQYF. The rearrangement joins TRBV7-9 to TRBJ2-5, with 9 bases that match TRBD2. The CDR3 covers 15 residues. CDR1 and CDR2 from the germline V gene are SEHNR and FQNEAQ (reference sequence). With 1 base clipped from V and 4 bases from J, the junction kept 4 bases outside the gene matches.

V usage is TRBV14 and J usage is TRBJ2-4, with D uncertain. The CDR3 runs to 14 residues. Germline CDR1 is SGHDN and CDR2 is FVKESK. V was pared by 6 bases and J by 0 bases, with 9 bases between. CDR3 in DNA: TGTGCCAGCAGTCCTGACTTAGCCAAAAACATTCAGTACTTC. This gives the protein CASSPDLAKNIQYF.

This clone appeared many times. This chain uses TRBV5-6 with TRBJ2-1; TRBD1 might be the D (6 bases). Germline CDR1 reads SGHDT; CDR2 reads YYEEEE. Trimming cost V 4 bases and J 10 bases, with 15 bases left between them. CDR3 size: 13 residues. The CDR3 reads CASSLDRWREQFF. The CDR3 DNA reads TGTGCCAGCAGCCTAGACAGGTGGCGGGAGCAGTTCTTC.

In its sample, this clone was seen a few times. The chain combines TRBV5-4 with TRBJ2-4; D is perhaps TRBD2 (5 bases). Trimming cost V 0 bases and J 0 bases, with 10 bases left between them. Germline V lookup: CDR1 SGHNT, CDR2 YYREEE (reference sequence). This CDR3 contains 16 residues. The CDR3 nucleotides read TGTGCCAGCAGCTTGGCGGGGAGCCTAGCCAAAAACATTCAGTACTTC. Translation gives CASSLAGSLAKNIQYF.

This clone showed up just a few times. In DNA, the CDR3 is TGTGCCAGCAGGGCCGTGGAACCCTACAATGAGCAGTTCTTC. Protein: CASRAVEPYNEQFF. V and J are TRBV28 and TRBJ2-1; D remains ambiguous. Germline CDR1 and CDR2: MDHEN and SYDVKM. The ends were cut back, 6 bases at V and 2 bases at J, with 11 bases in the middle. The CDR3 is 14 residues long.

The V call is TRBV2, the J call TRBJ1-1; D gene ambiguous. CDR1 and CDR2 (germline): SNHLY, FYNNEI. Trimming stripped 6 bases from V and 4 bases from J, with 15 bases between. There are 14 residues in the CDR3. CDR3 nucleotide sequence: TGTGCCAGCAGGGGCAACCAAGGGAGCACTGAAGCTTTCTTT. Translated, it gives CASRGNQGSTEAFF.

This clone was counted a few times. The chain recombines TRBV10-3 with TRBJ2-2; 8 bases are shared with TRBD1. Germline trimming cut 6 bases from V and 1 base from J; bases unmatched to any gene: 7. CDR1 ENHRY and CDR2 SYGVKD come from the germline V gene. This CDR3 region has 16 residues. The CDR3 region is CAIRKQGTGNTGELFF. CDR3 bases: TGTGCCATCAGGAAACAGGGGACAGGGAACACCGGGGAGCTGTTTTTT.

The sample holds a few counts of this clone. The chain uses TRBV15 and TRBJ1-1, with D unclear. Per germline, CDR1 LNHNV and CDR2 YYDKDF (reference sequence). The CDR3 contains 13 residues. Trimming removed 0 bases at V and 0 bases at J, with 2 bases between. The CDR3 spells CATSRDMNTEAFF. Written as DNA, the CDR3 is TGTGCCACCAGCAGAGATATGAACACTGAAGCTTTCTTT.